The 15 T cell receptor beta chains presented below share a single source sample, sequenced in a study of blood T cell repertoires in COVID-19. Sequencing was performed with immunoSEQ multiplex PCR; in TCRdb, only in-frame clones are kept and a portion is missing. The sample includes about 180,000 clones, approximately 89% of them seen just once. Sequenced: peripheral blood. These receptors came from a woman under 40 with acute or convalescent COVID-19.

V is TRBV28 and J is TRBJ1-1, with D possibly being TRBD1 (5 bases). The V gene's germline CDR1 is MDHEN and CDR2 SYDVKM. Between the trimmed V and J ends, which lost 4 bases and 5 bases, there was a span of 20 bases. This CDR3 region has 16 residues. For the CDR3, the DNA is TGTGCCAGCAGTTGGAGGGGATCGGGCGTAAGTACTGAAGCTTTCTTT. This sequence encodes CASSWRGSGVSTEAFF.

The V gene is TRBV11-2, the J gene TRBJ2-7; 7 bases are a match to TRBD2. The CDR3 extends over 16 amino acids. Germline V gene sequence: CDR1 SGHAT, CDR2 FQNNGV. V lost 4 bases to trimming and J lost 2 bases; unmatched junction nucleotides: 11. The CDR3 nucleotides are TGTGCCAGCAGCTCAAGGGGCGGGAGTGGTACCTACGAGCAGTACTTC. Residues: CASSSRGGSGTYEQYF.

This chain links TRBV9 with TRBJ2-3; D call uncertain. V was cut by 0 bases and J by 4 bases, with 9 bases left in between. Germline lookup yields CDR1 SGDLS and CDR2 YYNGEE. The CDR3 has 14 residues. CDR3 sequence (DNA): TGTGCCAGCAGCGTAGACGGTCCCTCAGATACGCAGTATTTT. Amino acids: CASSVDGPSDTQYF.

The J gene is TRBJ2-3, the V gene TRBV6-4; D is uncertain. The germline CDR1 and CDR2 sequences are MRHNA and SNTAGT. The germline V and J ends were trimmed by 3 bases and 6 bases, with 10 bases remaining between them. CDR3 length: 13 residues. Here the CDR3 DNA reads TGTGCCAGCAGTGATTGGCAATCCGATACGCAGTATTTT. It codes for CASSDWQSDTQYF.

The CDR3 DNA reads TGTGCCAGCAGCTTGTTCCTTGTTGGCGGCTACACCTTC. Translating gives CASSLFLVGGYTF. This rearrangement joins TRBV5-5 to TRBJ1-2, with D unresolved. Trimming removed 1 base at V and 8 bases at J, with 12 bases between. Germline V gives CDR1 SGHKS, CDR2 YYEKEE (reference sequence). The CDR3 spans 13 residues.

The chain employs TRBV6-1 and TRBJ1-5; possibly TRBD1 for D (6 bases). The CDR3 covers 15 residues. Trimming left V 5 bases short and J 4 bases short, with 15 bases between. Looked up from germline, CDR1 is MNHNS and CDR2 is SASEGT. CDR3 protein: CASSPRTDGNQPQHF. The CDR3 bases are TGTGCCAGCAGTCCTCGGACAGACGGAAATCAGCCCCAGCATTTT.

The chain uses TRBV28 and TRBJ1-6; D is ambiguous. Trimming stripped 8 bases from V and 10 bases from J, with 9 bases between. The CDR3 covers 11 residues. CDR1 MDHEN and CDR2 SYDVKM come from the germline V gene. CDR3 region: CASVSGSPLHF. The CDR3 DNA reads TGTGCCAGCGTATCCGGGTCACCCCTCCACTTT. Full variable domain (outside the CDR3, taken from reference TRBV28 and TRBJ1-6): DVKVTQSSRYLVKRTGEKVFLECVQDMDHENMFWYRQDPGLGLRLIYFSYDVKMKEKGDIPEGYSVSREKKERFSLILESASTNQTSMYLCASVSGSPLHFGNGTRLTVT.

CDR3 DNA sequence: TGTGCCAGCAGCTTAGCGGGAGCTATCAATGAGCAGTTCTTC. Translation: CASSLAGAINEQFF. The chain has TRBV7-6 and TRBJ2-1; tentative D call: TRBD2 (5 bases). This CDR3 is 14 amino acids long. V was shortened by 0 bases and J by 6 bases, with 9 bases between the two germline ends. Looked up from germline, CDR1 is SGHVS and CDR2 is FNYEAQ.

V is TRBV28 and J is TRBJ1-4, with D possibly matching TRBD1 (5 bases). Germline CDR1 and CDR2: MDHEN and SYDVKM. This CDR3 has 14 residues. Trimming stripped 6 bases from V and 2 bases from J, with 10 bases between. In DNA form, the CDR3 reads TGTGCCAGCAGAAACGGGGGGACTAATGAAAAACTGTTTTTT. Translation gives CASRNGGTNEKLFF.

A single count supports this clone. At the DNA level, this CDR3 is encoded by other sequences in the same sample as well. V gene TRBV27 combines with J gene TRBJ2-7; D is possibly TRBD2 (6 bases). The CDR3 loop spans 14 amino acids. Germline CDR1 and CDR2: MNHEY and SMNVEV (reference sequence). The ends were cut back, 4 bases at V and 1 base at J, with 11 bases in the middle. The CDR3 sequence is CASSSLGGSYEQYF. The CDR3 DNA sequence: TGTGCCAGCAGTTCACTAGGAGGGTCCTACGAGCAGTACTTC.

The chain employs TRBV10-3 and TRBJ2-2; D perhaps matches TRBD2 (5 bases). This CDR3 has 16 residues. The germline V and J ends were trimmed by 4 bases and 4 bases, with 16 bases remaining between them. Per germline, CDR1 ENHRY and CDR2 SYGVKD. CDR3 residues: CAISVQRGSSTGELFF. The CDR3 nucleotides are TGTGCCATCAGTGTACAGCGAGGGTCCAGCACCGGGGAGCTGTTTTTT.

This clone was seen once. This rearrangement joins TRBV27 to TRBJ1-2, with 7 bases identical to TRBD1. With V trimmed by 7 bases and J by 0 bases, 5 bases remained unmatched. CDR1 and CDR2 (germline): MNHEY, SMNVEV (reference sequence). CDR3 size: 14 residues. CDR3 region: CASKVDRTNYGYTF. The CDR3 coding sequence is TGTGCCAGCAAAGTGGACAGGACTAACTATGGCTACACCTTC.

This chain joins TRBV19 and TRBJ1-1; 7 bases line up with TRBD1. The ends lost 7 bases at V and 1 base at J; junction bases unmatched: 9. This CDR3 region has 15 residues. CDR1 LNHDA and CDR2 SQIVND come from the germline V gene (reference sequence). CDR3: CASKKGQSQNTEAFF. CDR3 in DNA: TGTGCCAGTAAAAAGGGACAGAGCCAGAACACTGAAGCTTTCTTT.

This chain connects TRBV2 to TRBJ1-1; D is undetermined. There are 14 residues in the CDR3. V lost 5 bases, J lost 5 bases, and 15 bases lay in between. Germline CDR1 reads SNHLY; CDR2 reads FYNNEI. This CDR3 is CASSNPPGFTEAFF. Written as DNA, the CDR3 is TGTGCCAGCAGTAACCCTCCGGGATTTACTGAAGCTTTCTTT.

The V and J genes are TRBV11-2 and TRBJ2-7, with TRBD2 identical over 12 bases. The V gene end was trimmed by 10 bases and the J gene end by 4 bases; junction bases not matched to a gene: 5. The CDR3 is made up of 13 amino acids. The germline V gene has CDR1 SGHAT and CDR2 FQNNGV. The CDR3 coding sequence is TGTGCCACCAGGACTAGCGGGATTTACGAGCAGTACTTC. It codes for CATRTSGIYEQYF.